These 4 T cell receptor beta chains came from one sample sequenced in a study of patients and donors after allogeneic stem cell transplantation. TCRdb reprocessed the RT-PCR reads with MiXCR, giving one entry per CDR3 protein. The sample records about a million distinct CDR3 sequences, approximately 19% being singletons. Sequences were obtained from blood, either unsorted or a sorted T cell fraction (not recorded which). All receptors come from a human donor who was either an allogeneic HSCT recipient or a stem cell or donor lymphocyte infusion donor (not recorded which). It is not recorded whose cells these are; they may come from a transplant donor.

This clonotype was counted a few times. The CDR3 protein is CASSQVQGVETQYF. The CDR3 DNA reads as TGCGCCAGCAGCCAAGTTCAGGGGGTTGAGACCCAGTACTTC. The chain combines TRBV4-1 with TRBJ2-5; 7 nucleotides match TRBD1. Germline assignment: CDR1 MGHRA and CDR2 YSYEKL. The CDR3 covers 14 residues. V lost 1 base to trimming and J lost 5 bases; unmatched junction nucleotides: 4.

In this sample, this clonotype turned up a few times. This chain uses TRBV2 with TRBJ2-1, with D possibly TRBD1 on 5 matching bases. Germline V gene lookup returns CDR1 SNHLY and CDR2 FYNNEI. The V gene lost 3 bases and the J gene lost 6 bases, with 12 bases spanning the gap. The CDR3 length is 14 residues. The CDR3: CASSDVGLGNEQFF. As DNA, the CDR3 is TGTGCCAGCAGTGATGTGGGGCTCGGCAATGAGCAGTTCTTC.

The V and J genes are TRBV18 and TRBJ2-7; 9 nucleotides align to TRBD1. CDR1 and CDR2 (germline): KGHSH, LQKENI. The CDR3 totals 16 residues. The V gene end was trimmed by 2 bases and the J gene end by 5 bases; junction bases not matched to a gene: 10. The CDR3 nucleotides are TGTGCCAGCTCACCAAGGACCGTCGGGACAGGGAACGAGCAGTACTTC. It is translated as CASSPRTVGTGNEQYF.

In its sample, this clonotype was seen many times. The chain employs TRBV6-5 and TRBJ2-7, with D possibly matching TRBD2 (5 bases). V lost 2 bases and J lost 1, with 6 bases in between. The CDR3 consists of 13 residues. CDR1 is MNHEY and CDR2 is SVGAGI in the germline V gene. The CDR3 region is CASSYRESYEQYF. CDR3 coding DNA: TGTGCCAGCAGTTACAGGGAGTCCTACGAGCAGTACTTC.